A single sample gave rise to the 4 T cell receptor beta chains below, sequenced in a study of blood T cell repertoires in COVID-19. Sequenced by immunoSEQ multiplex PCR; TCRdb stores in-frame clones only, minus some. The sample shows 300,000 to 450,000 clones, around 90% of them seen only once. Sequencing used peripheral blood. The receptors were sampled from a human donor in a cohort sampled during active COVID-19.

This sequence joins TRBV5-4 and TRBJ2-4; D gene uncertain. Germline CDR1 is SGHNT and CDR2 is YYREEE (reference sequence). This CDR3 has 13 amino acids. Trimming cost V 2 bases and J 5 bases, with 8 bases left between them. CDR3 in amino acids: CASSFGPQNIQYF. The CDR3 nucleotides read TGTGCCAGCAGCTTTGGGCCACAAAACATTCAGTACTTC.

This chain links TRBV19 with TRBJ1-1, with TRBD1 as a possible D gene (6 bases). This CDR3 contains 18 residues. Germline values: CDR1 LNHDA, CDR2 SQIVND (reference sequence). Trimming stripped 10 bases from V and 1 base from J, with 28 bases between. The CDR3 DNA sequence: TGTGCCACCCGTACCACCTCAGGACAGAGTAGTCCGAACACTGAAGCTTTCTTT. It encodes CATRTTSGQSSPNTEAFF. The whole variable domain, remainder taken from reference TRBV19 and TRBJ1-1, is DGGITQSPKYLFRKEGQNVTLSCEQNLNHDAMYWYRQDPGQGLRLIYYSQIVNDFQKGDIAEGYSVSREKKESFPLTVTSAQKNPTAFYLCATRTTSGQSSPNTEAFFGQGTRLTVV.

This chain connects TRBV29-1 to TRBJ2-3, with 9 bases matching TRBD1. Germline-derived CDR1 and CDR2 are SQVTM and ANQGSEA. The CDR3 is made up of 16 amino acids. V dropped 7 bases and J dropped 2; count of bases not matched to a gene: 13. This chain's CDR3 is CSAVYRDRVFTDTQYF. The CDR3 nucleotides read TGCAGCGCCGTATACCGGGACAGGGTTTTCACAGATACGCAGTATTTT.

CDR3 residues: CAWSGGQGNSPLHF. The DNA for the CDR3 is TGTGCCTGGAGCGGGGGACAGGGAAATTCACCCCTCCACTTT. The V and J genes are TRBV30 and TRBJ1-6; 9 bases match TRBD1. Germline CDR1 is GTSNPN and CDR2 is SVGIG (reference sequence). V was clipped by 3 bases and J by 7 bases; unmatched bases: 4. CDR3 size: 14 residues. Full variable domain (outside the CDR3, taken from reference TRBV30 and TRBJ1-6): SQTIHQWPATLVQPVGSPLSLECTVEGTSNPNLYWYRQAAGRGLQLLFYSVGIGQISSEVPQNLSASRPQDRQFILSSKKLLLSDSGFYLCAWSGGQGNSPLHFGNGTRLTVT.